These T cell receptor beta chains were read from a single sample in a study of shared clonotypes between healthy human individuals. Repertoires were generated with immunoSEQ multiplex PCR, while TCRdb's copy carries only in-frame clones and drops some. The repertoire consists of about 560,000 clones, with around 77% occurring once and the leading ten covering more than 10%. The sequencing sample was made of PBMCs. The source is a woman aged 40 to 49 in good health. Some clones in this sample may be carry-over from other donors' samples. Each CDR3 is given without its conserved first and last residue.

V	J	CDR3
TRBV4-1	TRBJ2-1	ASSHPGLGQNEQF
TRBV5-4	TRBJ2-7	ASSSKTSASYEQY
TRBV28	TRBJ1-2	ASTGTGVYGYT
TRBV6-6	TRBJ1-6	ASSSARGLIPLH
TRBV23-1	TRBJ2-7	ASDPGQSYEQY
TRBV7-2	TRBJ2-3	ASSLASGNTDTQY
TRBV9	TRBJ2-1	ASSVEAPGLAGVGEQF
TRBV5-4	TRBJ2-5	ASSPGGVAQTVGTQY
TRBV6-1	TRBJ2-7	ASRHLADYEQY
TRBV7-8	TRBJ1-1	ASSSRQGVANTEAF
TRBV7-3	TRBJ2-2	ASSFGTPNTGELF
TRBV19	TRBJ1-5	ASSRQGRSRSNQPQH
TRBV29-1	TRBJ1-2	SVEGAGVGYGYT
TRBV19	TRBJ2-7	ASSPRQGSYEQY
TRBV4-3	TRBJ2-1	ASSRSGRALDEQF
TRBV4-2	TRBJ2-7	ASSQESGSSYEQY
TRBV11-3	TRBJ2-1	ASSLARSINEQF
TRBV5-6	TRBJ2-3	ASSSGLVTDTQY
TRBV7-9	TRBJ1-4	ASSIPGQGCPVNEKLF
TRBV5-4	TRBJ2-2	ASRLAGGTGELF
TRBV5-1	TRBJ2-7	ASSLVSGIYEQY
TRBV6-5	TRBJ2-5	ASSADGRQETQY
TRBV28	TRBJ1-5	ASFPGTRDQPQH
TRBV19	TRBJ2-7	ASSTPPSYEQY
TRBV6-1	TRBJ2-1	ASSEYSGTYNEQF
TRBV28	TRBJ1-2	ASSPGTGGRANYGYT
TRBV2	TRBJ2-3	ASSGQKTRTDTQY
TRBV29-1	TRBJ2-7	SVVGRSYEQY
TRBV28	TRBJ1-5	ASSLIGTGGIFGNQPQH
TRBV5-4	TRBJ1-1	ASIKGGGGTEAF
TRBV7-3	TRBJ1-5	ASSLQGDQPQH
TRBV27	TRBJ2-1	ASSFSPGRKYNEQF
TRBV28	TRBJ1-2	ASSSTGMGYGYT
TRBV29-1	TRBJ1-5	SIQGAGQPQH
TRBV27	TRBJ2-7	ASSLRPDGYEQY
TRBV6-5	TRBJ1-4	ASATGRDEKLF
TRBV29-1	TRBJ1-1	SVETGQNTEAF
TRBV11-2	TRBJ2-6	ASSPGQGNGANVLT
TRBV4-2	TRBJ1-2	ASSPQGRLNYGYT
TRBV5-1	TRBJ2-7	ASSGTGQGTYEQY
TRBV19	TRBJ1-3	ASSPANSDSYYSGNTIY
TRBV5-1	TRBJ2-2	ASTPRPAGSTGELF
TRBV4-2	TRBJ2-3	ASSQPTSGGTDTQY
TRBV28	TRBJ1-1	ASSYPRPSSRRGTAMKADTEAF
TRBV5-1	TRBJ2-7	ASSLGPGSSYEQY
TRBV7-9	TRBJ1-1	ASSLGPRGFTEAF
TRBV5-4	TRBJ2-3	AKGTSGTDTQY
TRBV18	TRBJ2-2	ASSWDPRDTGELF
TRBV27	TRBJ1-5	ASSATGTGTQPQH
TRBV11-3	TRBJ2-5	ASSPGTSGSETQY
TRBV28	TRBJ1-4	ASSWTGSTNEKLF
TRBV4-1	TRBJ2-6	ASSQEWAGANVLT
TRBV29-1	TRBJ1-1	SVRPGTGHEAF
TRBV29-1	TRBJ1-3	SVAPFSGSGNTIY
TRBV11-1	TRBJ2-5	ASSLGVGREQETQY
TRBV7-8	TRBJ2-2	ASSFSAGELF
TRBV30	TRBJ2-5	AWGPRGETQY
TRBV9	TRBJ2-1	ASKNLAAYNEQF
TRBV11-2	TRBJ2-7	ASSLRAVTYEQY
TRBV4-3	TRBJ1-1	ASSQGSDRLNTEAF